Detailed here is one T cell receptor (beta chain). V was clipped by 5 bases and J by 8 bases; unmatched bases: 9. The CDR3 totals 14 residues. The V gene's germline CDR1 is SGHTA and CDR2 FQGNSA. This entry is derived from a study of blood T cell repertoires in COVID-19. In the study overall: The origin of the acute and convalescent COVID-19 samples was the United States, Italy and Spain. Nucleic acid was either cDNA or gDNA, and it came from T cells, B-cell-depleted T cells, or PBMCs.

Study processing details: Amplifying reference gene primers gave estimates of nucleated cell counts. Profiled with immunoSEQ multiplex PCR; TCRdb holds only in-frame clones, not every one. From that table come the V and J calls and clone size; the DNA was used to work out D and trimming. The sample has 100,000 to 150,000 clones; around 79% are singletons. This receptor was identified in an older man with acute or convalescent COVID-19. The chain uses TRBV7-2 and TRBJ1-2, with 9 nucleotides matching TRBD1. Input material: peripheral blood. CDR3 protein: CASSTGTGSIGYTF. As DNA, the CDR3 is TGTGCCAGCAGCACTGGGACAGGGAGTATCGGCTACACCTTC.